This TCR beta chain derives from a study of T cell repertoires in cytomegalovirus infection (dated by TCRdb to the late 2010s). Concerning the study at large: Alongside well-studied HLA-B-restricted epitopes, the peptide stimulations were aimed at recently identified HLA-C-restricted CMV epitopes, whose presentation resists viral immunomodulation. The HLA type of each donor mattered for the analysis, because public TCR beta signatures pointed to carriage of CMV infection along with the matching HLA type.

Note on this clonotype: Its antigen is unknown. There are no base qualities to consult, and no much larger clone falls within one base.

This specimen's treatment or condition label, interpreted: in vitro stimulation with specific CMV peptide epitopes to enrich CMV-specific T cells. The germline V gene provides CDR1 SGHRS and CDR2 YFSETQ. The CDR3 sequence holds 18 residues, the cysteine and phenylalanine included. The entry retains the CDR3 DNA only, 54 bases that are in frame from base 1. Ends trimmed: V by 0 bases, J by 2 bases; bases unmatched to a gene: 10. TCRdb lists the instrument as Illumina HiSeq 1500. The public reads were quality trimmed at Q25 with fastp and then assembled into clones with MiXCR by TCRdb, keeping productive beta chains. Each entry merges the rows of one CDR3 protein and shows their most common DNA and genes. The sample contains hundreds of thousands of distinct CDR3 sequences, 30% to 40% of them found a single time. Of the sample, 15% to 20% falls within the top ten clones. Beyond this particular receptor, the publication reports: Carriers of CMV infection plus the relevant HLA type were discriminated by the cumulative frequency of public TCR beta family members in the study cohort and in an independent roughly 370-donor cohort. The ex vivo response was dominated by HLA-C-restricted CMV-specific TCR beta clonotypes, which also provided the single most frequent clonotype in two of eight donors.

Sequencing used cultured PBMCs, obtained from culture after CMV antigen stimulation. The clonotype comes from a human donor in good health (CMV status not recorded). Some clones in this sample may be carry-over from other donors' samples. The chain employs TRBV5-1 and TRBJ2-3, with 9 central nucleotides matching TRBD1. The DNA sequence is TGCGCCAGCAGCTTGGGAGACACAGGGGGCGTTTACACAGATACGCAGTATTTT. Its translation is CASSLGDTGGVYTDTQYF. Reference TRBV5-1 and TRBJ2-3 proteins supply the regions before and after the CDR3; the full variable domain is: KAGVTQTPRYLIKTRGQQVTLSCSPISGHRSVSWYQQTPGQGLQFLFEYFSETQRNKGNFPGRFSGRQFSNSRSEMNVSTLELGDSALYLCASSLGDTGGVYTDTQYFGPGTRLTVL.